Each of the 2 T cell receptor beta chains below was sequenced from the same sample in a study of post-analysis software for immune sequencing data. The study's findings and limits: In patients, roughly 5 TRBV segments were more frequent than in controls, with TRBV5-6, TRBV5-1 and TRBV20-1 among them.

Libraries were made from TCR beta cDNA, and they carried unique molecular identifiers. A single record per CDR3 protein comes from TCRdb applying MiXCR to the PCR reads. The sample shows approximately 730,000 distinct CDR3 sequences, about 27% of them seen only once. These receptors are not linked to any known antigen. The sample taken for sequencing was blood. These receptor sequences come from a girl between 5 and 17 years old with multiple sclerosis.

This clonotype showed up many times. This chain links TRBV9 with TRBJ2-1, with D maybe TRBD2 (5 bases). Trimming cost V 3 bases and J 10 bases, with 14 bases left between them. The CDR3 extends over 13 amino acids. CDR1 and CDR2 from the germline V gene are SGDLS and YYNGEE. CDR3 nucleotide sequence: TGTGCCAGCAGCGCTGGACTGCATGGGGAGCAGTTCTTC. Translated, it gives CASSAGLHGEQFF.

The chain carries TRBV20-1 and TRBJ1-4; D unresolved. Trimming removed 0 bases at V and 12 bases at J, with 17 bases between. Per germline, CDR1 DFQATT and CDR2 SNEGSKA (reference sequence). This CDR3 contains 14 residues. Written as DNA, the CDR3 is TGCAGTGCTAGAGAATTCATAGGAAGCGGGGAACTGTTTTTT. Translating gives CSAREFIGSGELFF.